Following are 10 T cell receptor beta chains from one sample sequenced in a study of blood T cell repertoires in COVID-19 (dated by TCRdb to about 2020). The receptor library was made with the immunoSEQ multiplex PCR assay. Drawn from immuneACCESS, this table holds only the in-frame rearrangements with V and J called that TCRdb kept. Clones are partly lost; checked studies trace under half to an unresolved V gene and leave the rest unexplained. Here the sample has about 84,000 clones; around four fifths occur a single time. Over 30% of the sample is taken by the ten largest. Sequenced input: peripheral blood. The receptors stem from an older man with active or convalescent COVID-19.

V is TRBV6-6 and J is TRBJ2-1; D is ambiguous. Trimming shortened V by 5 bases and J by 6 bases, and 8 bases separated the two germline ends. CDR1 MNHNY and CDR2 SVGAGI come from the germline V gene (reference sequence). This CDR3 comprises 12 residues. The CDR3 bases are TGTGCCAGCAGTCTTAGCAGCAATGAGCAGTTCTTC. Translation gives CASSLSSNEQFF.

The V and J genes are TRBV10-1 and TRBJ2-3, with D tentatively TRBD1 (6 bases). The CDR3 is made up of 15 amino acids. The germline gives CDR1 WNHNN, CDR2 SYGVQD (reference sequence). Deletions cut 5 bases from V and 3 bases from J, with 15 bases between. In DNA form, the CDR3 reads TGCGCCAGCAGTCAGGGGTTGCGGGTTACAGATACGCAGTATTTT. Translating gives CASSQGLRVTDTQYF.

This clone was seen only once. The CDR3 bases are TGTGCCAGCAGTGATCGAGATACGCAGTATTTT. It translates to CASSDRDTQYF. The chain links TRBV2 to TRBJ2-3; no firm D call. This CDR3 has 11 residues. Germline loops: CDR1 SNHLY, CDR2 FYNNEI. Trimming took off 3 bases at V and 5 bases at J, with 3 bases between the two ends. Filled out from reference TRBV2 and TRBJ2-3, the complete variable domain reads EPEVTQTPSHQVTQMGQEVILRCVPISNHLYFYWYRQILGQKVEFLVSFYNNEISEKSEIFDDQFSVERPDGSNFTLKIRSTKLEDSAMYFCASSDRDTQYFGPGTRLTVL.

This clone has a handful of counts. This chain uses TRBV30 with TRBJ2-6, with D tentatively TRBD1 (5 bases). V was clipped by 1 base and J by 9 bases, with 10 bases between them. The CDR3 runs to 13 residues. Looked up from germline, CDR1 is GTSNPN and CDR2 is SVGIG (reference sequence). The CDR3 sequence is CAWSGGLSNVLTF. The CDR3 coding sequence is TGTGCCTGGAGTGGGGGCTTGAGCAACGTCCTGACTTTC.

The chain has TRBV20-1 and TRBJ2-3, with D perhaps TRBD2 (5 bases). V was trimmed by 3 bases and J by 6 bases, leaving 7 bases between them. The germline V gene encodes CDR1 DFQATT and CDR2 SNEGSKA (reference sequence). This CDR3 has 11 residues. The CDR3 region has the DNA TGCAGTGCTAGTAGGGAGGATACGCAGTATTTT. Translating gives CSASREDTQYF.

J is TRBJ1-1 and V is TRBV7-9; TRBD1 matches at 8 bases. J was trimmed by 2 bases and V by 3 bases; bases with no gene match: 11. The CDR3 is made up of 17 amino acids. Germline loops: CDR1 SEHNR, CDR2 FQNEAQ (reference sequence). CDR3 protein: CASSFGQGQSPNTEAFF. The DNA for the CDR3 is TGTGCCAGCAGCTTCGGACAGGGACAATCTCCTAACACTGAAGCTTTCTTT.

The chain combines TRBV3-1 (or the pseudogene TRBV3-2) with TRBJ1-3; D is ambiguous. The CDR3 length is 14 residues. Germline V gene data show CDR1 as LGHDT and CDR2 as YNNKEL (reference sequence). V was clipped by 0 bases and J by 5 bases, with 8 bases between them. CDR3 amino acids: CASSQDMGRNTIYF. CDR3 bases: TGTGCCAGCAGCCAAGATATGGGCCGAAACACCATATATTTT.

V is TRBV11-2 and J is TRBJ2-7, with D perhaps matching TRBD1 (6 bases). Germline V CDR1 and CDR2: SGHAT, FQNNGV. Trimming took off 5 bases at V and 2 bases at J, with 22 bases between the two ends. The CDR3 extends over 17 amino acids. For the CDR3, the DNA is TGTGCCAGCAGCCCACCACTCATCGACAGGATCACCTACGAGCAGTACTTC. Encoded protein: CASSPPLIDRITYEQYF. The whole variable domain, remainder taken from reference TRBV11-2 and TRBJ2-7, is EAGVAQSPRYKIIEKRQSVAFWCNPISGHATLYWYQQILGQGPKLLIQFQNNGVVDDSQLPKDRFSAERLKGVDSTLKIQPAKLEDSAVYLCASSPPLIDRITYEQYFGPGTRLTVT.

This clone was counted between two and nine times. The chain employs TRBV15 and TRBJ1-1; 7 bases are a match to TRBD1. V was pared by 0 bases and J by 5 bases, with 12 bases of the junction left unmatched. The germline CDR1 and CDR2 sequences are LNHNV and YYDKDF (reference sequence). This CDR3 comprises 17 residues. CDR3 DNA: TGTGCCACCAGCAGAGACTCCAATACAGGGGTGGGAACTGAAGCTTTCTTT. As protein: CATSRDSNTGVGTEAFF. Drawing the rest from reference TRBV15 and TRBJ1-1, the complete variable domain is DAMVIQNPRYQVTQFGKPVTLSCSQTLNHNVMYWYQQKSSQAPKLLFHYYDKDFNNEADTPDNFQSRRPNTSFCFLDIRSPGLGDTAMYLCATSRDSNTGVGTEAFFGQGTRLTVV.

The J gene is TRBJ2-2, the V gene TRBV4-1; perhaps TRBD2 as D (5 bases). V lost 4 bases, J lost 2 bases, and 8 bases lay in between. Germline V gene lookup returns CDR1 MGHRA and CDR2 YSYEKL. The CDR3 has 14 residues. CDR3 region: CASSPRLNTGELFF. CDR3 nucleotides: TGCGCCAGCAGCCCAAGACTAAACACCGGGGAGCTGTTTTTT.